Following are 27 T cell receptor beta chains from one sample sequenced in a study of human T cells and chemical hapten exposure (dated by TCRdb to about 2021). Per the publication, the time point label means: patch test 1, 2 weeks after DPC sensitization. The treatment or condition label, as the study defines it: therapeutic diphenylcyclopropenone sensitization with weekly scalp DPC. The library was obtained by RACE. The sequencer listed for this sample is NextSeq 500. The raw public data were reprocessed by TCRdb itself: fastp quality trimming at Q25, MiXCR clonotype calling, in-frame beta chains only. Each CDR3 protein gets just one entry, which takes the most common genes and DNA from the rows behind it. The sample includes tens of thousands of distinct CDR3 sequences, with roughly a tenth observed a single time. The ten largest clones add up to 2.2% of the sample. Source: whole blood, taken in connection with sensitization to the hapten diphenylcyclopropenone (DPC). The receptor source for this set is a man in his forties with alopecia areata. Some clones in this sample may be carry-over from other donors' samples.

In its sample, this clonotype was seen a few times. The chain uses TRBV12-2 and TRBJ2-7; the table assigns TRBD2, which was not confirmed against the DNA. TRBV12-2 is an annotated pseudogene. This CDR3 is built from 16 residues. The CDR3 nucleotides are TGTGCAAGTCGCTTAGAGGAAGCGGGAGCGGATTACGAGCAGTACGTC. Translated, it gives CASRLEEAGADYEQYV.

This clonotype has ten or more counts. J is TRBJ1-5 and V is TRBV20-1; tentative D call: TRBD1 (6 bases). Trimming left V 0 bases short and J 8 bases short, with 14 bases between. The CDR3 has 14 residues. Germline lookup yields CDR1 DFQATT and CDR2 SNEGSKA (reference sequence). In DNA form, the CDR3 reads TGCAGTGCTAGAGATCACAGGGCTATGGAGCCCCAGCATTTT. Its translation is CSARDHRAMEPQHF.

This clonotype has ten or more counts. J is TRBJ1-5 and V is TRBV18; maybe TRBD1 (5 bases). Germline-derived CDR1 and CDR2 are KGHSH and LQKENI. Deletions cut 6 bases from V and 0 bases from J, with 15 bases between. CDR3 length: 16 amino acids. Here the CDR3 reads CASSPTRDSSNQPQHF. CDR3 nucleotide sequence: TGTGCCAGCTCCCCGACGCGGGACTCTAGCAATCAGCCCCAGCATTTT.

The chain joins TRBV5-1 to TRBJ1-1; D is perhaps TRBD1 (6 bases). This CDR3 spans 14 amino acids. Trimming removed 0 bases from V and 6 bases from J, with 12 bases in between. CDR1 and CDR2 from the germline V gene are SGHRS and YFSETQ. The chain's CDR3 is CASSLGPDSAEAFF. DNA for the CDR3: TGCGCCAGCAGCTTGGGGCCGGACAGTGCTGAAGCTTTCTTT.

This sequence joins TRBV7-9 and TRBJ2-3, with D possibly TRBD2 on 6 matching bases. Trimming took off 5 bases at V and 2 bases at J, with 11 bases between the two ends. The CDR3 is 14 amino acids. Germline V CDR1 and CDR2: SEHNR, FQNEAQ (reference sequence). The CDR3 nucleotides are TGTGCCAGCAGCCCGGGGAGGACCACAGATACGCAGTATTTT. This gives the protein CASSPGRTTDTQYF.

This clonotype was detected ten times or more. This chain connects TRBV29-1 to TRBJ1-4; D gene unclear. V lost 7 bases and J 0 bases, leaving 9 bases between the germline ends. Germline lookup yields CDR1 SQVTM and CDR2 ANQGSEA. The CDR3 contains 13 residues. Here the CDR3 reads CSAVKATNEKLFF. CDR3 sequence (DNA): TGCAGCGCAGTGAAAGCAACTAATGAAAAACTGTTTTTT.

In its sample, this clonotype was seen a few times. The rearrangement uses TRBV7-2 and TRBJ1-6; the match to TRBD1 covers 8 bases. Unmatched junction bases numbered 11, after V lost 4 bases and J lost 9 bases. This CDR3 is 16 amino acids long. Germline CDR1 SGHTA, CDR2 FQGNSA. Here the CDR3 DNA reads TGTGCCAGCAGCTCCGCGGACAGGGTTGTGCGTTCACCCCTCCACTTT. It codes for CASSSADRVVRSPLHF. The full variable domain, in which reference TRBV7-2 and TRBJ1-6 provide the parts outside the CDR3, is GAGVSQSPSNKVTEKGKDVELRCDPISGHTALYWYRQSLGQGLEFLIYFQGNSAPDKSGLPSDRFSAERTGGSVSTLTIQRTQQEDSAVYLCASSSADRVVRSPLHFGNGTRLTVT.

The sample holds a few counts of this clonotype. V and J are TRBV7-9 and TRBJ2-3; D might be TRBD1 (5 bases). With 3 bases removed from V and 2 bases from J, the gap between germline ends came to 9 bases. The CDR3 extends over 14 amino acids. CDR1 SEHNR and CDR2 FQNEAQ come from the germline V gene (reference sequence). The CDR3 DNA sequence: TGTGCCAGCAGCTTTCAGGGAACCACAGATACGCAGTATTTT. As protein: CASSFQGTTDTQYF.

This clonotype was detected only a few times. The rearrangement uses TRBV20-1 and TRBJ2-7; D is uncertain. Trimming took 1 base from V and 6 from J, leaving 28 bases between them. The CDR3 consists of 18 residues. The germline gives CDR1 DFQATT, CDR2 SNEGSKA (reference sequence). This CDR3 is CSARGVVGLVVPDSEQYF. CDR3 bases: TGCAGTGCTAGAGGTGTAGTGGGCCTGGTAGTGCCGGATTCCGAGCAGTACTTC.

The rearrangement joins TRBV6-5 to TRBJ2-3; the D is unclear. V was shortened by 9 bases and J by 3 bases, with 13 bases between the two germline ends. CDR1 is MNHEY and CDR2 is SVGAGI in the germline V gene. The CDR3 consists of 13 residues. This CDR3 is CASMLSWTDTQYF. For the CDR3, the DNA is TGTGCCAGTATGCTAAGCTGGACAGATACGCAGTATTTT.

This clonotype was counted at least ten times. The CDR3: CASSLVGDEAFF. In DNA form, the CDR3 reads TGTGCCAGCAGCTTAGTTGGAGATGAAGCTTTCTTT. This sequence joins TRBV7-9 and TRBJ1-1; D is unclear. The CDR3 loop spans 12 amino acids. V lost 1 base, J lost 7 bases, and 7 bases lay in between. The germline V gene has CDR1 SEHNR and CDR2 FQNEAQ (reference sequence).

The table lists this clonotype with many counts. V is TRBV18 and J is TRBJ1-2; maybe TRBD1 (5 bases). Germline CDR1 is KGHSH and CDR2 is LQKENI. V dropped 0 bases and J dropped 4 bases, with 9 bases sitting between them. This CDR3 has 14 amino acids. CDR3 amino acids: CASSPPDTSYGYTF. CDR3 DNA sequence: TGTGCCAGCTCACCACCGGACACTAGCTATGGCTACACCTTC.

This clonotype occurred a few times. As DNA, the CDR3 is TGTGCCAGCATGCCCGGGGTTCGCCGCGAGCAGTACTTC. Encoded protein: CASMPGVRREQYF. The chain carries TRBV28 and TRBJ2-7; D may be TRBD2 (5 bases). The CDR3 is 13 amino acids. Germline V lookup: CDR1 MDHEN, CDR2 SYDVKM. V lost 7 bases and J lost 6, with 16 bases in between.

The V call is TRBV7-2, the J call TRBJ2-5; possible D gene TRBD2, 7 bases. Per the germline V gene, CDR1 is SGHTA and CDR2 is FQGNSA. V was trimmed by 1 base and J by 2 bases, leaving 11 bases between them. The CDR3 runs 15 residues. In nucleotides, the CDR3 is TGTGCCAGCAGCTTAGGGGGGGGCCCTCAAGAGACCCAGTACTTC. It codes for CASSLGGGPQETQYF. The variable domain in full, completed from reference TRBV7-2 and TRBJ2-5, reads GAGVSQSPSNKVTEKGKDVELRCDPISGHTALYWYRQSLGQGLEFLIYFQGNSAPDKSGLPSDRFSAERTGGSVSTLTIQRTQQEDSAVYLCASSLGGGPQETQYFGPGTRLLVL.

This sequence joins TRBV4-3 and TRBJ2-3; no definite D call. V shed 1 base and J shed 0 bases, with 5 bases lying between them. CDR3 size: 14 residues. Germline values: CDR1 LGHNA, CDR2 YSLEER. The CDR3 region is CASSQGYSTDTQYF. CDR3 nucleotides: TGCGCCAGCAGCCAAGGCTATAGCACAGATACGCAGTATTTT.

The J gene is TRBJ2-7, the V gene TRBV21-1; the table's D call of TRBD2 was not tested on the DNA. TRBV21-1 is flagged as a pseudogene. The CDR3 runs 16 residues. CDR3 sequence (DNA): TGTGCCAGCAGCAAATTCGGGGTGGCCCTCGAGTCCGAGCAGTACGTC. Protein sequence: CASSKFGVALESEQYV.

This clonotype was counted between two and nine times. V and J are TRBV27 and TRBJ2-5, with 10 bases identical to TRBD2. The CDR3 has 15 residues. CDR1 and CDR2 from the germline V gene are MNHEY and SMNVEV (reference sequence). V shed 6 bases, J shed 7 bases, and the junction held 11 bases outside the gene matches. CDR3 region: CASRQLAGPIMTQYF. CDR3 in DNA: TGTGCCAGCAGACAACTAGCGGGACCCATAATGACCCAGTACTTC.

V gene TRBV4-3 combines with J gene TRBJ2-2; D might be TRBD1 (7 bases). The CDR3 length is 15 residues. The germline CDR1 and CDR2 sequences are LGHNA and YSLEER. The V end lost 3 bases, the J end lost 4 bases, and 12 bases lay between the germline ends. The CDR3: CASSQEGASTGELFF. CDR3 coding DNA: TGCGCCAGCAGCCAGGAGGGGGCGAGCACCGGGGAGCTGTTTTTT.

Ten or more counts support this clonotype. The chain links TRBV28 to TRBJ1-5; tentative D call: TRBD1 (5 bases). V lost 3 bases to trimming and J lost 1 base, with 10 bases between them. This CDR3 spans 15 amino acids. Germline lookup yields CDR1 MDHEN and CDR2 SYDVKM. CDR3 amino acids: CASSFEGSSNQPQHF. The DNA of the CDR3 is TGTGCCAGCAGTTTCGAGGGGTCGAGCAATCAGCCCCAGCATTTT.

The chain carries TRBV6-6 and TRBJ2-1, with TRBD2 identical over 13 bases. This CDR3 is 16 amino acids long. V trimming: 4 bases; J trimming: 7 bases; junction bases outside the gene matches: 7. Germline lookup yields CDR1 MNHNY and CDR2 SVGAGI (reference sequence). CDR3 in DNA: TGTGCCAGCAGTTCGCCCGGGACTAGCGGGATTAATGAGCAGTTCTTC. Amino acids: CASSSPGTSGINEQFF.

This clonotype has at least ten counts. The rearrangement joins TRBV29-1 to TRBJ2-5, with D possibly being TRBD2 (6 bases). Germline lookup yields CDR1 SQVTM and CDR2 ANQGSEA. CDR3 size: 12 residues. V lost 4 bases and J lost 5, with 11 bases in between. CDR3 sequence: CSVAGVRETQYF. The CDR3, as DNA: TGCAGCGTTGCGGGAGTTCGGGAGACCCAGTACTTC.

The V and J genes are TRBV7-2 and TRBJ2-1; D possibly corresponds to TRBD1 (6 bases). The length of the CDR3 is 15 residues. Trimming took off 0 bases at V and 12 bases at J, with 18 bases between the two ends. Germline assignment: CDR1 SGHTA and CDR2 FQGNSA. The chain's CDR3 is CASSLAGQTTMRQFF. The DNA of the CDR3 is TGTGCCAGCAGCTTAGCGGGACAAACTACAATGAGGCAGTTCTTC.

This clonotype was counted at least ten times. This sequence joins TRBV11-1 and TRBJ1-1; no clear D gene. This CDR3 is built from 13 residues. Germline CDR1 SGHAT, CDR2 FQDESV (reference sequence). V lost 4 bases and J lost 2, with 8 bases in between. The CDR3 protein is CASSSPTNTEAFF. Written as DNA, the CDR3 is TGTGCCAGCAGCTCCCCGACTAACACTGAAGCTTTCTTT.

The table lists this clonotype with a few counts. This rearrangement joins TRBV11-1 to TRBJ2-7; no clear D. V was cut by 1 base and J by 6 bases, with 13 bases left in between. The CDR3 extends over 14 amino acids. Germline CDR1 reads SGHAT; CDR2 reads FQDESV (reference sequence). Written as DNA, the CDR3 is TGTGCCAGCAGCTTAGGGCTAGTTCCCTTCGAGCAGTACGTC. Residues: CASSLGLVPFEQYV.

The rearrangement uses TRBV2 and TRBJ1-5; maybe TRBD1 (5 bases). This CDR3 comprises 13 residues. V shed 6 bases and J shed 3 bases, with 9 bases lying between them. Germline-derived CDR1 and CDR2 are SNHLY and FYNNEI. In DNA form, the CDR3 reads TGTGCCAGCAGGGGGACTTACAATCAGCCCCAGCATTTT. It specifies CASRGTYNQPQHF.

The V call is TRBV5-1, the J call TRBJ2-7; 8 positions agree with TRBD2. This CDR3 spans 15 amino acids. With 3 bases clipped from V and 7 bases from J, the junction kept 12 bases outside the gene matches. The germline CDR1 and CDR2 sequences are SGHRS and YFSETQ. CDR3 nucleotide sequence: TGCGCCAGCAGCTGGACCACGGGAGGGCAGGGGGAGCAGTACTTC. Residues: CASSWTTGGQGEQYF.

The gene calls are TRBV3-1 and TRBJ2-3; 12 nucleotides line up with TRBD2. This CDR3 has 19 amino acids. Germline trimming cut 0 bases from V and 4 bases from J; bases unmatched to any gene: 11. Germline V gene lookup returns CDR1 LGHDT and CDR2 YNNKEL (reference sequence). Here the CDR3 DNA reads TGTGCCAGCAGCCAAGAGGGACTAGCGGGCTCCAACAGGCCAGATACGCAGTATTTT. Its protein product is CASSQEGLAGSNRPDTQYF.